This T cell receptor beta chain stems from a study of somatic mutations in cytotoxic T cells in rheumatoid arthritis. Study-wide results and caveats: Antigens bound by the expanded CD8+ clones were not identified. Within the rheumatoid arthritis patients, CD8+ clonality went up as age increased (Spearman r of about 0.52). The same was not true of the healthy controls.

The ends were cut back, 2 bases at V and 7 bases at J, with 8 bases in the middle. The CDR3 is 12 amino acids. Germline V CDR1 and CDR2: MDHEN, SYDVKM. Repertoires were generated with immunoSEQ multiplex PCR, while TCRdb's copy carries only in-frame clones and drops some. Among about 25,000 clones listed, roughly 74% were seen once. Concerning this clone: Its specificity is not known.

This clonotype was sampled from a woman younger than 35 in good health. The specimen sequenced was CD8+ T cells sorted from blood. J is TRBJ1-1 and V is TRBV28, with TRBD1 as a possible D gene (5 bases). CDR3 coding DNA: TGTGCCAGCAGTTTAGGAACAGGTGAAGCTTTCTTT. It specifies CASSLGTGEAFF.